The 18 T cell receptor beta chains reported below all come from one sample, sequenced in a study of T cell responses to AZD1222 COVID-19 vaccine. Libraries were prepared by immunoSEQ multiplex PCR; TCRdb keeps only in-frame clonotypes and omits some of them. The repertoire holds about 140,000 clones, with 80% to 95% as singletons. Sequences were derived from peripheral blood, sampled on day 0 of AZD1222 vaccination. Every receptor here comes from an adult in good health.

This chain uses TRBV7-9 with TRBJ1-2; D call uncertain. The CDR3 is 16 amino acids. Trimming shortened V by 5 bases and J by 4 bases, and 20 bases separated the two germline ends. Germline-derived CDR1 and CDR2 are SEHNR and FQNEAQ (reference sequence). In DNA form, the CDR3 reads TGTGCCAGCAGCCCCGTCGAAGCCCCTGATCTCTATGGCTACACCTTC. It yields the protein CASSPVEAPDLYGYTF.

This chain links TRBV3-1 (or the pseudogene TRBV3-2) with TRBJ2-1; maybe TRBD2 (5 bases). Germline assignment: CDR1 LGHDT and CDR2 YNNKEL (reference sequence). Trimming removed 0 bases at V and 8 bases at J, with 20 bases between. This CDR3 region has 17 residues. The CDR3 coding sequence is TGTGCCAGCAGCCAAGATACGCTACCACCAGTGAGGGATGAGCAGTTCTTC. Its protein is CASSQDTLPPVRDEQFF.

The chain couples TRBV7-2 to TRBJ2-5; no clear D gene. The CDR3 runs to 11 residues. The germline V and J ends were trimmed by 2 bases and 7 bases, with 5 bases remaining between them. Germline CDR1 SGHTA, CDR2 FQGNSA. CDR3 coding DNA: TGTGCCAGCAGCTTAAAAGTGACCCAGTACTTC. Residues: CASSLKVTQYF.

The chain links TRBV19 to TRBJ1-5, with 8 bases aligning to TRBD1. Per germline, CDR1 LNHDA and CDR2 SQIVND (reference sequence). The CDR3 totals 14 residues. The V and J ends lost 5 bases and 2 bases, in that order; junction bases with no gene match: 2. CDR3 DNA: TGTGCCAGTAGTGCGGACAGGGGCAATCAGCCCCAGCATTTT. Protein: CASSADRGNQPQHF.

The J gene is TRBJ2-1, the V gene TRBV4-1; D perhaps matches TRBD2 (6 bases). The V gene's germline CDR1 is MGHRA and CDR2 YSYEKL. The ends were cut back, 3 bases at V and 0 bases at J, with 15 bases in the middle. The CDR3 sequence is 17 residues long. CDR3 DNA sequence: TGCGCCAGCAGCCAGGCGGGGCCCGCCAGCTCCTACAATGAGCAGTTCTTC. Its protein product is CASSQAGPASSYNEQFF.

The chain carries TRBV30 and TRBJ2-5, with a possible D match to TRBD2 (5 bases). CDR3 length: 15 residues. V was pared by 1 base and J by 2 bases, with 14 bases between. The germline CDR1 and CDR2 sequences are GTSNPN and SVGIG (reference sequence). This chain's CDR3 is CAWSAQLALQETQYF. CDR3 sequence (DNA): TGTGCCTGGAGTGCCCAGCTAGCCTTACAAGAGACCCAGTACTTC.

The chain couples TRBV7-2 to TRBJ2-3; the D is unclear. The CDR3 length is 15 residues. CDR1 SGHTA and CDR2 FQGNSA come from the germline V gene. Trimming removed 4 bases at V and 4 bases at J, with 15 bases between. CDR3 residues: CASSSAPIGPDTQYF. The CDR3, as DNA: TGTGCCAGCAGCTCGGCCCCCATCGGTCCAGATACGCAGTATTTT.

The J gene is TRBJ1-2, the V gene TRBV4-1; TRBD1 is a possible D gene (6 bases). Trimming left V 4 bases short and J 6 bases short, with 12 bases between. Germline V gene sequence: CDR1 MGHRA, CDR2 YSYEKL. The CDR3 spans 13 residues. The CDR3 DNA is TGCGCCAGCAGCCTCAGAGCAGGGGATGGCTACACCTTC. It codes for CASSLRAGDGYTF.

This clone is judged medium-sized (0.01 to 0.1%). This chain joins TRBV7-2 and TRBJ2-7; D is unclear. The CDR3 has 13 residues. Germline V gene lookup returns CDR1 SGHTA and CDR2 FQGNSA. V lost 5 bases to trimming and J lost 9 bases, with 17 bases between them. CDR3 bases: TGTGCCAGCAGCCCAGATTCGGCAGGACGGCAGTACTTC. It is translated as CASSPDSAGRQYF.

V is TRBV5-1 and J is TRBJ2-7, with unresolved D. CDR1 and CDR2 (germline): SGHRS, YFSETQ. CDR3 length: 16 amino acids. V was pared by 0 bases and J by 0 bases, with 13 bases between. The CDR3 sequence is CASSLGVDWSSYEQYF. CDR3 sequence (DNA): TGCGCCAGCAGCTTGGGGGTAGATTGGAGCTCCTACGAGCAGTACTTC.

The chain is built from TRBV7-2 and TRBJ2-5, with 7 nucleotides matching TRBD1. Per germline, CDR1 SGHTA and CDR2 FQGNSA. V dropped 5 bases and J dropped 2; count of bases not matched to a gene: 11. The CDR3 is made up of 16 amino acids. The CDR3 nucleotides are TGTGCCAGCAGCCCGAGTTGGGGACAGCTTCAAGAGACCCAGTACTTC. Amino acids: CASSPSWGQLQETQYF.

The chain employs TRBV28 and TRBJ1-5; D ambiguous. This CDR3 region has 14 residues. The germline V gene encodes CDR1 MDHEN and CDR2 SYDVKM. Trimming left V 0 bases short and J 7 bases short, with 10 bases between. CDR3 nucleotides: TGTGCCAGCAGTTTATGGGACGGCCGACAGCCCCAGCATTTT. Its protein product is CASSLWDGRQPQHF. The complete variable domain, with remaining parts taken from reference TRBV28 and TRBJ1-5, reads DVKVTQSSRYLVKRTGEKVFLECVQDMDHENMFWYRQDPGLGLRLIYFSYDVKMKEKGDIPEGYSVSREKKERFSLILESASTNQTSMYLCASSLWDGRQPQHFGDGTRLSIL.

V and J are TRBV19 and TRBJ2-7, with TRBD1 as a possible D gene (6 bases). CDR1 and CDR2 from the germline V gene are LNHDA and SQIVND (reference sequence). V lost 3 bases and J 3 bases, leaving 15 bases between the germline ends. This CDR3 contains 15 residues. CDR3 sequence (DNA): TGTGCCAGTAGTATCTCGGCGACAGGACGCTACGAGCAGTACTTC. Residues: CASSISATGRYEQYF.

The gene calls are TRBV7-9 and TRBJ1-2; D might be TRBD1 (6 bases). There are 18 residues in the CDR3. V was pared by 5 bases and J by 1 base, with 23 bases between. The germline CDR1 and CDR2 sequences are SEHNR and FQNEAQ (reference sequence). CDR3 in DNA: TGTGCCAGCAGCCACGTTACAGGGAACGAGGGGTTTAACTATGGCTACACCTTC. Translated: CASSHVTGNEGFNYGYTF.

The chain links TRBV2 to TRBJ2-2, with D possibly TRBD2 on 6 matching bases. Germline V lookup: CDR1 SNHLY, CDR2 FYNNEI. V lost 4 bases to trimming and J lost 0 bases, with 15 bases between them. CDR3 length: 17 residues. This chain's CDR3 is CASSGAGGFPNTGELFF. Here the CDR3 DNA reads TGTGCCAGCAGTGGGGCCGGGGGTTTCCCGAACACCGGGGAGCTGTTTTTT. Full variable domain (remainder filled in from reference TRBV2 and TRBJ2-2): EPEVTQTPSHQVTQMGQEVILRCVPISNHLYFYWYRQILGQKVEFLVSFYNNEISEKSEIFDDQFSVERPDGSNFTLKIRSTKLEDSAMYFCASSGAGGFPNTGELFFGEGSRLTVL.

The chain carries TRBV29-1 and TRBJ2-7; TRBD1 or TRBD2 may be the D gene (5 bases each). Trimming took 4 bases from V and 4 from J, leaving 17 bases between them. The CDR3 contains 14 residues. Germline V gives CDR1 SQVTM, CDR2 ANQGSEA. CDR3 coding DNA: TGCAGCGTTGGGGGAGTTGACAGCTTGTACGAGCAGTACTTC. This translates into CSVGGVDSLYEQYF.

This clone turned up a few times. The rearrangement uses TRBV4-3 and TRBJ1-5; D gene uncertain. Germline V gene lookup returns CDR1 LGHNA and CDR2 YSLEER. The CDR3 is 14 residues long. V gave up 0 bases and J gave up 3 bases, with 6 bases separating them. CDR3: CASSQDRLNQPQHF. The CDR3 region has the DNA TGCGCCAGCAGCCAAGACAGGCTCAATCAGCCCCAGCATTTT.

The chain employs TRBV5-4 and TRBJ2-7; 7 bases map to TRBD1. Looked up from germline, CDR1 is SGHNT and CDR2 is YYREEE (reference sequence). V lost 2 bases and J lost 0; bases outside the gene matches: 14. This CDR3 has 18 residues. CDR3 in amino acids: CASSFLLYRDSVSYEQYF. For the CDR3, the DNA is TGTGCCAGCAGCTTTTTATTATACCGGGACAGTGTCTCCTACGAGCAGTACTTC.